Following are 2 T cell receptor beta chains from one sample sequenced in a study of CD8+ T cells in alopecia areata. TCR sequencing used cDNA made by reverse transcription of extracted RNA. Profiled with immunoSEQ multiplex PCR; TCRdb holds only in-frame clones, not every one. Of roughly 120,000 clones listed, approximately 59% are singletons. Stated treatment: oral pan-JAK inhibitor, 5-10 mg twice daily. The sequencing used CD8+ T cells sorted from blood, collected at week 4, from a patient treated with tofacitinib. These receptors were obtained from a human donor with alopecia areata.

The chain carries TRBV29-1 and TRBJ1-1, with D possibly matching TRBD1 (6 bases). Germline V gene sequence: CDR1 SQVTM, CDR2 ANQGSEA. V lost 7 bases and J 8 bases, leaving 17 bases between the germline ends. This CDR3 contains 12 residues. In DNA form, the CDR3 reads TGCAGCGCCTCTGCCGTTGGGGGCGAAGCTTTCTTT. It translates to CSASAVGGEAFF.

CDR3 coding DNA: TGTGCCAGCAGCTTAATACAGGGAAATCAGCCCCAGCATTTT. Amino acids: CASSLIQGNQPQHF. This sequence joins TRBV7-2 and TRBJ1-5; D may be TRBD1 (6 bases). Per the germline V gene, CDR1 is SGHTA and CDR2 is FQGNSA. Trimming cost V 2 bases and J 4 bases, with 9 bases left between them. This CDR3 comprises 14 residues.